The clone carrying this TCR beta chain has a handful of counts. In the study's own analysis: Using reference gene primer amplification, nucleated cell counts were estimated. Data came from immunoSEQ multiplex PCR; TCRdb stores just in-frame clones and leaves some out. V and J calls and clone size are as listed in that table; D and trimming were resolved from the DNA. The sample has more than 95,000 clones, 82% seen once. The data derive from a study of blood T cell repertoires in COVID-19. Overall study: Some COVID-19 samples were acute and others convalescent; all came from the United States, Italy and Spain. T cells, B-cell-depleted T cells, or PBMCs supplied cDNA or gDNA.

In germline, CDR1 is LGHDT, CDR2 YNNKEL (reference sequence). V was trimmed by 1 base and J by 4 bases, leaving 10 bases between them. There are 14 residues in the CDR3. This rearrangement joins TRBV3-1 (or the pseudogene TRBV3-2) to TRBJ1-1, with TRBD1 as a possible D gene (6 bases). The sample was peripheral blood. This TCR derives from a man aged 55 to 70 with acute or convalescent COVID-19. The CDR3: CASSQGGGGTEAFF. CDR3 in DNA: TGTGCCAGCAGCCAAGGGGGAGGGGGCACTGAAGCTTTCTTT.